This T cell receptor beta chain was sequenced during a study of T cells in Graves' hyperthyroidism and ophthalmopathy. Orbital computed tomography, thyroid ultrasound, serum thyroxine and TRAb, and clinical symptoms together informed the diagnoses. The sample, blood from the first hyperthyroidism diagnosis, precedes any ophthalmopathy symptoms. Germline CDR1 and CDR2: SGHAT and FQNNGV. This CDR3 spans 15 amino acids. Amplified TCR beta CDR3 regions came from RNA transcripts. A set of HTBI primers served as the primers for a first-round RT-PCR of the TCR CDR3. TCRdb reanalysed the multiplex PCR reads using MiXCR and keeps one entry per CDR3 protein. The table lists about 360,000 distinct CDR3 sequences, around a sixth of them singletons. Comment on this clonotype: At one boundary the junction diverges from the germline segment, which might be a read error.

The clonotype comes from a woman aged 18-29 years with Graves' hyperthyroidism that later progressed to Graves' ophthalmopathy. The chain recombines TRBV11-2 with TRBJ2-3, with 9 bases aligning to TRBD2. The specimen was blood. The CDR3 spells CASGLLAGATDTQYF. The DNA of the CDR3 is TGTGCCAGCGGCTTATTAGCGGGAGCTACAGATACGCAGTATTTT.